The 20 T cell receptor beta chains in this list originate from one sample, sequenced in a study of blood T cell repertoires in COVID-19. The data were produced by immunoSEQ multiplex PCR, yet TCRdb's version contains in-frame clones alone and is incomplete. Of roughly 250,000 clones detected, about 89% appear once; the ten largest clones hold 2% to 3%. The sample consisted of peripheral blood. Every receptor here comes from a woman aged 45 to 65 with acute or convalescent COVID-19.

The chain has TRBV5-6 and TRBJ1-3, with TRBD1 identical over 9 bases. J gave up 4 bases and V 7 bases, and 9 bases lay outside the gene matches. Germline values: CDR1 SGHDT, CDR2 YYEEEE. The CDR3 has 15 residues. This CDR3 is CASGYRGPPGNTIYF. The CDR3, as DNA: TGTGCCAGCGGGTACAGGGGGCCACCCGGAAACACCATATATTTT.

The rearrangement joins TRBV5-1 to TRBJ2-1; 15 bases align to TRBD2. V dropped 6 bases and J dropped 8; count of bases not matched to a gene: 3. The CDR3 extends over 14 amino acids. Germline V gene data show CDR1 as SGHRS and CDR2 as YFSETQ. CDR3 nucleotides: TGCGCCAGCACGGGACTAGCGGGAGGCGATGAGCAGTTCTTC. Residues: CASTGLAGGDEQFF.

The rearrangement joins TRBV7-2 to TRBJ2-7, with TRBD2 matching over 7 bases. From germline, CDR1 is SGHTA and CDR2 FQGNSA. J lost 0 bases, V lost 8 bases, and 4 bases had no gene match. The CDR3 has 13 amino acids. CDR3 DNA sequence: TGTGCCAGCGCTAGCGGTGCCTCCTACGAGCAGTACTTC. Its protein is CASASGASYEQYF.

V gene TRBV24-1 combines with J gene TRBJ2-1; tentatively, D is TRBD1 (8 bases). Germline-derived CDR1 and CDR2 are KGHDR and SFDVKD. Trimming took 3 bases from V and 3 from J, leaving 26 bases between them. The CDR3 has 20 amino acids. The CDR3 DNA is TGTGCCACCAGTGATGTTCAGGGGGCGCAAGGACTAGGAAACTACAATGAGCAGTTCTTC. This translates into CATSDVQGAQGLGNYNEQFF.

This clone has only a few counts. V and J are TRBV2 and TRBJ2-7; 7 bases line up with TRBD1. The V gene end was trimmed by 5 bases and the J gene end by 1 base; junction bases not matched to a gene: 8. Germline CDR1 reads SNHLY; CDR2 reads FYNNEI. The CDR3 is made up of 15 amino acids. CDR3 region: CASSHRQGISYEQYF. The CDR3 nucleotides read TGTGCCAGCAGTCACAGACAGGGCATATCCTACGAGCAGTACTTC.

CDR3 residues: CAREGASSNTEAFF. The CDR3 DNA follows: TGTGCCAGAGAGGGGGCATCAAGCAACACTGAAGCTTTCTTT. The chain links TRBV2 to TRBJ1-1; 7 bases line up with TRBD1. Unmatched junction bases numbered 9, after V lost 9 bases and J lost 2 bases. Germline CDR1 reads SNHLY; CDR2 reads FYNNEI. The CDR3 is made up of 14 amino acids.

This sequence joins TRBV10-3 and TRBJ2-1; 8 bases match TRBD2. The germline V gene encodes CDR1 ENHRY and CDR2 SYGVKD. V was clipped by 8 bases and J by 9 bases; unmatched bases: 6. This CDR3 is 12 amino acids long. The CDR3 is CAIAPREGEQFF. The CDR3 DNA reads as TGTGCCATCGCCCCCCGGGAGGGTGAGCAGTTCTTC.

This chain uses TRBV2 with TRBJ1-5, with D maybe TRBD1 (6 bases). Trimming took off 7 bases at V and 2 bases at J, with 15 bases between the two ends. CDR1 and CDR2 (germline): SNHLY, FYNNEI. The CDR3 length is 15 residues. The CDR3 DNA is TGTGCCAGCACCTTTATGACAGGCGGCAATCAGCCCCAGCATTTT. Translating gives CASTFMTGGNQPQHF. The whole variable domain, filled in from reference TRBV2 and TRBJ1-5, reads EPEVTQTPSHQVTQMGQEVILRCVPISNHLYFYWYRQILGQKVEFLVSFYNNEISEKSEIFDDQFSVERPDGSNFTLKIRSTKLEDSAMYFCASTFMTGGNQPQHFGDGTRLSIL.

This clone was observed once. The gene calls are TRBV11-2 and TRBJ1-2, with no clear D. V was cut by 1 base and J by 7 bases, with 10 bases left in between. Germline values: CDR1 SGHAT, CDR2 FQNNGV. CDR3 length: 13 residues. The CDR3 sequence is CASSLVEAGGYTF. CDR3 coding DNA: TGTGCCAGCAGCTTAGTGGAGGCGGGTGGCTACACCTTC.

The chain combines TRBV3-1 (or the pseudogene TRBV3-2) with TRBJ2-7; 14 bases are shared with TRBD2. Germline V gene lookup returns CDR1 LGHDT and CDR2 YNNKEL (reference sequence). The J segment lost 2 bases and the V segment lost 5 bases, leaving 2 bases of the junction unmatched. This CDR3 contains 15 residues. The DNA for the CDR3 is TGTGCCAGCAGCACGACTAGCGGGAGGGCCTACGAGCAGTACTTC. Protein sequence: CASSTTSGRAYEQYF.

The V call is TRBV11-2, the J call TRBJ2-7; weak D call: TRBD2 (5 bases). V was pared by 4 bases and J by 9 bases, with 13 bases between. The CDR3 length is 12 residues. Germline-derived CDR1 and CDR2 are SGHAT and FQNNGV. CDR3 protein: CASSYGSGVQYF. The CDR3 region has the DNA TGTGCCAGCAGCTACGGCAGCGGCGTGCAGTACTTC.

The chain couples TRBV5-1 to TRBJ1-5; perhaps TRBD1 as D (5 bases). This CDR3 has 14 residues. Germline V CDR1 and CDR2: SGHRS, YFSETQ. Trimming took off 5 bases at V and 5 bases at J, with 14 bases between the two ends. The CDR3 sequence: CASSAGDSYQPQHF. The CDR3 DNA reads TGCGCCAGCAGTGCGGGGGATTCTTATCAGCCCCAGCATTTT. The complete variable domain, with remaining parts taken from reference TRBV5-1 and TRBJ1-5, reads KAGVTQTPRYLIKTRGQQVTLSCSPISGHRSVSWYQQTPGQGLQFLFEYFSETQRNKGNFPGRFSGRQFSNSRSEMNVSTLELGDSALYLCASSAGDSYQPQHFGDGTRLSIL.

Only one count was recorded for this clone. The chain couples TRBV6-6 to TRBJ1-2; 9 bases fit TRBD1. The CDR3 totals 14 residues. Trimming at V came to 6 bases and at J to 3 bases, leaving 5 bases not matched to a gene. Germline loops: CDR1 MNHNY, CDR2 SVGAGI (reference sequence). The CDR3 loop is CASRGQGNDYGYTF. DNA of the CDR3: TGTGCCAGCAGGGGACAGGGAAACGACTATGGCTACACCTTC.

This clone was observed a handful of times. The chain has TRBV4-2 and TRBJ2-7; 9 bases align to TRBD2. The CDR3 totals 14 residues. Germline-derived CDR1 and CDR2 are LGHNA and YNFKEQ. V was clipped by 4 bases and J by 7 bases; unmatched bases: 8. CDR3 amino acids: CASSLGLANTEQYF. The DNA of the CDR3 is TGTGCCAGCAGCCTAGGACTAGCGAATACGGAGCAGTACTTC.

The chain recombines TRBV7-2 with TRBJ2-5, with 9 bases fitting TRBD1. The V segment lost 3 bases and the J segment 4 bases; nucleotides outside the gene matches: 6. CDR1 SGHTA and CDR2 FQGNSA come from the germline V gene. The CDR3 is made up of 15 amino acids. The chain's CDR3 is CASSFYRGRIETQYF. For the CDR3, the DNA is TGTGCCAGCAGCTTCTACAGGGGGCGCATAGAGACCCAGTACTTC.

V is TRBV9 and J is TRBJ1-5; the match to TRBD1 covers 7 bases. J lost 5 bases, V lost 2 bases, and 4 bases had no gene match. The CDR3 sequence is 14 residues long. Germline V gene lookup returns CDR1 SGDLS and CDR2 YYNGEE. The CDR3 sequence is CASSVGQTHQPQHF. The CDR3 bases are TGTGCCAGCAGCGTGGGACAGACCCATCAGCCCCAGCATTTT.

V gene TRBV27 combines with J gene TRBJ2-3, with D tentatively TRBD1 (6 bases). Trimming shortened V by 6 bases and J by 2 bases, and 15 bases separated the two germline ends. Germline lookup yields CDR1 MNHEY and CDR2 SMNVEV (reference sequence). This CDR3 has 15 amino acids. CDR3 protein: CASSSRGSPTDTQYF. Here the CDR3 DNA reads TGTGCCAGCAGCTCCAGGGGCAGTCCCACAGATACGCAGTATTTT.

Points on this clone: Other DNA sequences in this specimen translate into the identical CDR3. V usage is TRBV30 and J usage is TRBJ2-1, with 10 bases matching TRBD1. The ends lost 1 base at V and 3 bases at J; junction bases unmatched: 0. Germline V gene data show CDR1 as GTSNPN and CDR2 as SVGIG (reference sequence). The CDR3 is 14 amino acids. CDR3 protein: CAWSGDRGYNEQFF. CDR3 nucleotides: TGTGCCTGGAGTGGGGACAGGGGCTACAATGAGCAGTTCTTC.

The rearrangement joins TRBV5-1 to TRBJ2-1, with D maybe TRBD1 (5 bases). V shed 7 bases and J shed 6 bases, with 20 bases lying between them. CDR1 is SGHRS and CDR2 is YFSETQ in the germline V gene. The CDR3 is 15 amino acids. CDR3 sequence reads: CASGAREGPPNEQFF. Written as DNA, the CDR3 is TGCGCCAGCGGGGCAAGGGAAGGTCCCCCCAATGAGCAGTTCTTC.

The V gene is TRBV15, the J gene TRBJ2-3; TRBD2 aligns across 8 bases. The CDR3 length is 16 residues. The germline gives CDR1 LNHNV, CDR2 YYDKDF (reference sequence). V lost 6 bases and J lost 0; bases outside the gene matches: 8. CDR3 protein: CATSRELADSTDTQYF. In nucleotides, the CDR3 is TGTGCCACCAGTCGCGAACTAGCGGACAGCACAGATACGCAGTATTTT.